This T cell receptor beta chain was recorded in a study of cytomegalovirus exposure and HLA in healthy donors. The primer mix had 60 Vbeta and 13 Jbeta primers. Only in-frame clones appear in the TCRdb table, and some are missing; sequencing was by immunoSEQ multiplex PCR. The profile shows about 200,000 clones, around 85% of them singletons. V was pared by 7 bases and J by 5 bases, with 18 bases between. The CDR3 contains 14 residues. Germline assignment: CDR1 GTSNPN and CDR2 SVGIG (reference sequence). V and J are TRBV30 and TRBJ2-1, with D perhaps matching TRBD2 (7 bases). Sequencing input: PBMCs. The source is a man aged 50 to 60 in good health and CMV-seronegative. The DNA for the CDR3 is TGTGCCTCCCTAGGGGGGGGCAAGGACAATGAGCAGTTCTTC. Translated, it gives CASLGGGKDNEQFF.